A single sample is the source of the 28 T cell receptor beta chains below, sequenced in a study of PD-1 blockade in classical Hodgkin lymphoma. Specified time point: cycle 4 day 1 (C4D1), after 6 weeks of nivolumab. Brentuximab vedotin exposure varied, and every patient relapsed after autologous stem cell transplantation. TCRdb's copy holds only in-frame clones and misses some; the assay was immunoSEQ multiplex PCR. The table has more than 95,000 clones, 89% seen once. This specimen was peripheral blood mononuclear cells (PBMCs), taken before the fourth cycle of nivolumab. The receptors were gathered from a human donor with classical Hodgkin lymphoma.

This clone was counted a single time. V is TRBV30 and J is TRBJ1-2, with no clear D. The germline gives CDR1 GTSNPN, CDR2 SVGIG (reference sequence). V shed 4 bases and J shed 2 bases, with 8 bases lying between them. There are 12 residues in the CDR3. The CDR3 protein is CAWIWGNYGYTF. CDR3 in DNA: TGTGCCTGGATATGGGGAAACTATGGCTACACCTTC.

V is TRBV7-9 and J is TRBJ1-1; the D gene is possibly TRBD1 (6 bases). Germline V gene lookup returns CDR1 SEHNR and CDR2 FQNEAQ (reference sequence). CDR3 length equals 15 residues. Trimming removed 2 bases from V and 2 bases from J, with 12 bases in between. CDR3 sequence reads: CASSLMTGHNTEAFF. In DNA form, the CDR3 reads TGTGCCAGCAGCTTAATGACAGGCCACAACACTGAAGCTTTCTTT.

This chain uses TRBV6-1 with TRBJ1-5; D possibly corresponds to TRBD1 (6 bases). Germline V lookup: CDR1 MNHNS, CDR2 SASEGT. V lost 6 bases, J lost 7 bases, and 16 bases lay in between. This CDR3 comprises 14 residues. The CDR3 region has the DNA TGTGCCAGCAGCCTGGGGGCAGGGCACCAGCCCCAGCATTTT. Residues: CASSLGAGHQPQHF.

This sequence joins TRBV27 and TRBJ2-7; unclear D gene. The CDR3 runs 13 residues. Germline V CDR1 and CDR2: MNHEY, SMNVEV (reference sequence). Trimming removed 5 bases from V and 4 bases from J, with 12 bases in between. The CDR3 nucleotides read TGTGCCAGCAGTATTAGCCCACAATACGAGCAGTACTTC. This codes for CASSISPQYEQYF.

The chain carries TRBV6-1 and TRBJ2-7; D gene uncertain. CDR1 and CDR2 from the germline V gene are MNHNS and SASEGT. The V gene lost 3 bases and the J gene lost 0 bases, with 12 bases spanning the gap. The CDR3 has 15 residues. The CDR3 sequence is CASSEESFSSYEQYF. The DNA for the CDR3 is TGTGCCAGCAGTGAGGAGTCGTTTAGCTCCTACGAGCAGTACTTC.

The sample holds a few counts of this clone. The CDR3 DNA is TGTGCCAGCAGCTTGGAACTAGGGCGGATTCTCCCCAGCAATCAGCCCCAGCATTTT. Its protein is CASSLELGRILPSNQPQHF. This chain uses TRBV5-8 with TRBJ1-5; D ambiguous. The CDR3 sequence is 19 residues long. Trimming cost V 0 bases and J 1 base, with 20 bases left between them. Germline CDR1 reads SGHTS; CDR2 reads YDEGEE.

The chain is built from TRBV11-2 and TRBJ2-4, with 7 bases matching TRBD1. Germline V gene sequence: CDR1 SGHAT, CDR2 FQNNGV. V trimming: 5 bases; J trimming: 6 bases; junction bases outside the gene matches: 7. This CDR3 is 14 amino acids long. The CDR3 reads CASSPTDRVNIQYF. CDR3 nucleotide sequence: TGTGCCAGCAGCCCAACAGACAGGGTAAACATTCAGTACTTC.

The chain couples TRBV7-6 to TRBJ1-3; TRBD1 aligns across 9 bases. CDR3 size: 20 residues. V shed 2 bases and J 4 bases; nucleotides not matched to a gene: 18. Germline V gene data show CDR1 as SGHVS and CDR2 as FNYEAQ. CDR3 bases: TGTGCCAGCAGCTTAATTTGGACAGGGGACACAAGTTCAGCCGGAAACACCATATATTTT. Encoded protein: CASSLIWTGDTSSAGNTIYF.

The V gene is TRBV4-2, the J gene TRBJ2-1, with TRBD2 identical over 7 bases. The CDR3 sequence is 14 residues long. CDR1 and CDR2 (germline): LGHNA, YNFKEQ. The V segment lost 0 bases and the J segment 7 bases; nucleotides outside the gene matches: 3. CDR3 sequence: CASSQDGGENEQFF. The CDR3 region has the DNA TGTGCCAGCAGCCAAGATGGGGGGGAGAATGAGCAGTTCTTC.

The V call is TRBV25-1, the J call TRBJ2-7, with TRBD1 identical over 9 bases. Per germline, CDR1 MGHDK and CDR2 SYGVNS. Trimming removed 2 bases from V and 3 bases from J; junction bases left unmatched: 8. This CDR3 is 16 amino acids long. CDR3 DNA: TGTGCCAGCAGTGAAGGGGACAGGGTGGGGGTCTACGAGCAGTACTTC. It is translated as CASSEGDRVGVYEQYF.

V usage is TRBV7-2 and J usage is TRBJ2-2, with D possibly TRBD2 on 5 matching bases. Germline V gene sequence: CDR1 SGHTA, CDR2 FQGNSA. The CDR3 consists of 17 residues. The ends were cut back, 5 bases at V and 5 bases at J, with 21 bases in the middle. CDR3 residues: CASSPAIRGSGTGELFF. CDR3 DNA: TGTGCCAGCAGCCCAGCTATCCGGGGTTCGGGGACCGGGGAGCTGTTTTTT.

This clone showed up just once. The chain carries TRBV7-2 and TRBJ2-1, with D maybe TRBD2 (5 bases). CDR1 and CDR2 from the germline V gene are SGHTA and FQGNSA. The germline V and J ends were trimmed by 2 bases and 9 bases, with 20 bases remaining between them. The CDR3 length is 16 residues. CDR3 in DNA: TGTGCCAGCAGCTTAAGGAACGGACTCCCGTCCTTTGAGCAGTTCTTC. This encodes CASSLRNGLPSFEQFF.

The genes are TRBV6-1 and TRBJ2-4, with 8 bases fitting TRBD1. V dropped 6 bases and J dropped 4; count of bases not matched to a gene: 5. Germline CDR1 and CDR2: MNHNS and SASEGT. The CDR3 is 14 residues long. The CDR3 DNA follows: TGTGCCAGCAGGGTGGGACAGGTTAAAAACATTCAGTACTTC. Residues: CASRVGQVKNIQYF.

CDR3 protein: CASSQVTGGTGELFF. DNA for the CDR3: TGTGCCAGCAGCCAAGTCACAGGGGGCACCGGGGAGCTGTTTTTT. The chain uses TRBV14 and TRBJ2-2; 8 nucleotides align to TRBD1. The CDR3 loop spans 15 amino acids. CDR1 SGHDN and CDR2 FVKESK come from the germline V gene. V shed 1 base and J 4 bases; nucleotides not matched to a gene: 2.

In nucleotides, the CDR3 is TGTGCCAGCAGCTCGCAGGGAATTGGGGCTAACTATGGCTACACCTTC. It is translated as CASSSQGIGANYGYTF. The gene calls are TRBV11-2 and TRBJ1-2, with a tentative D call TRBD1 (5 bases). Germline CDR1 SGHAT, CDR2 FQNNGV. Deletions cut 4 bases from V and 0 bases from J, with 15 bases between. This CDR3 has 16 residues.

The chain links TRBV20-1 to TRBJ1-2, with a weak D call TRBD1 (5 bases). The CDR3 is made up of 11 amino acids. Germline CDR1 DFQATT, CDR2 SNEGSKA (reference sequence). V lost 3 bases and J lost 5, with 7 bases in between. The chain's CDR3 is CSASQGYGYTF. CDR3 sequence (DNA): TGCAGTGCTAGTCAGGGATATGGCTACACCTTC.

The chain joins TRBV5-1 to TRBJ1-1; 10 bases fit TRBD1. V lost 2 bases to trimming and J lost 5 bases; unmatched junction nucleotides: 6. The CDR3 is made up of 15 amino acids. In germline, CDR1 is SGHRS, CDR2 YFSETQ. CDR3 amino acids: CASSLYGTGATEAFF. The CDR3 nucleotides are TGCGCCAGCAGCTTATACGGGACAGGGGCGACTGAAGCTTTCTTT.

The V call is TRBV12-5, the J call TRBJ1-1; a weak D match, TRBD1 (5 bases). Germline V gives CDR1 LGHNT, CDR2 FRNRAP. The CDR3 extends over 16 amino acids. The ends were cut back, 1 base at V and 1 base at J, with 13 bases in the middle. CDR3 in amino acids: CASGLATGLQNTEAFF. As DNA, the CDR3 is TGTGCTAGTGGTTTGGCAACGGGACTTCAGAACACTGAAGCTTTCTTT.

This clone was seen only a few times. The genes are TRBV18 and TRBJ1-1; no reliable D call. Germline loops: CDR1 KGHSH, CDR2 LQKENI. Trimming pared 3 bases from V and 2 bases from J, leaving 4 bases between. The CDR3 loop spans 12 amino acids. The CDR3 reads CASSPANTEAFF. CDR3 DNA sequence: TGTGCCAGCTCACCCGCCAACACTGAAGCTTTCTTT.

This clone was counted a single time. J is TRBJ1-2 and V is TRBV18, with a possible D match to TRBD1 (5 bases). The length of the CDR3 is 16 residues. Germline lookup yields CDR1 KGHSH and CDR2 LQKENI. V shed 2 bases and J shed 4 bases, with 17 bases lying between them. DNA for the CDR3: TGTGCCAGCTCACCAATCTGGCAGGGAGTCTCCTATGGCTACACCTTC. Translating gives CASSPIWQGVSYGYTF.

V gene TRBV11-3 combines with J gene TRBJ2-1, with TRBD2 matching over 11 bases. V gave up 1 base and J gave up 2 bases; unmatched junction bases: 1. The CDR3 runs 16 residues. In germline, CDR1 is SGHNT, CDR2 YENEEA. CDR3 nucleotide sequence: TGTGCCAGCAGCTTAGGGGGACTAGCGGCCTACAATGAGCAGTTCTTC. This translates into CASSLGGLAAYNEQFF.

DNA of the CDR3: TGTGCCAGTAGGTTGGGACAGGGAAATCAGCCCCAGCATTTT. Residues: CASRLGQGNQPQHF. The chain couples TRBV19 to TRBJ1-5; TRBD1 matches at 9 bases. The CDR3 has 14 amino acids. The V gene's germline CDR1 is LNHDA and CDR2 SQIVND (reference sequence). V was pared by 6 bases and J by 4 bases, with 4 bases of the junction left unmatched.

The J gene is TRBJ2-5, the V gene TRBV5-1, with 8 positions matching TRBD1. V was pared by 2 bases and J by 4 bases, with 4 bases of the junction left unmatched. The CDR3 runs 14 residues. Germline CDR1 reads SGHRS; CDR2 reads YFSETQ. CDR3 amino acids: CASSFSGTGETQYF. Written as DNA, the CDR3 is TGCGCCAGCAGCTTCTCCGGGACAGGAGAGACCCAGTACTTC. The full variable domain, rest sourced from reference TRBV5-1 and TRBJ2-5, is KAGVTQTPRYLIKTRGQQVTLSCSPISGHRSVSWYQQTPGQGLQFLFEYFSETQRNKGNFPGRFSGRQFSNSRSEMNVSTLELGDSALYLCASSFSGTGETQYFGPGTRLLVL.

This clone was recorded once. CDR3 nucleotides: TGTGCCAGCAGTTACACCGGGACAACGGGCGGGCAGCCCCAGCATTTT. It is translated as CASSYTGTTGGQPQHF. V usage is TRBV28 and J usage is TRBJ1-5; D may be TRBD1 (6 bases). The ends were cut back, 4 bases at V and 7 bases at J, with 20 bases in the middle. CDR3 length: 16 residues. Germline V gene data show CDR1 as MDHEN and CDR2 as SYDVKM.

The chain uses TRBV4-3 and TRBJ1-2; D is ambiguous. V shed 0 bases and J shed 1 base, with 9 bases lying between them. The CDR3 contains 15 residues. CDR1 LGHNA and CDR2 YSLEER come from the germline V gene. CDR3 loop: CASSQDQDDNYGYTF. For the CDR3, the DNA is TGCGCCAGCAGCCAAGATCAAGACGATAACTATGGCTACACCTTC.

This clone appeared a single time. The genes are TRBV5-4 and TRBJ2-1; a weak D match, TRBD2 (5 bases). CDR1 is SGHNT and CDR2 is YYREEE in the germline V gene (reference sequence). The length of the CDR3 is 12 residues. V dropped 2 bases and J dropped 9 bases, with 9 bases sitting between them. The CDR3 nucleotides are TGTGCCAGCAGCTTCGGGGTTTCTGAGCAGTTCTTC. Protein: CASSFGVSEQFF.

The chain is built from TRBV11-2 and TRBJ2-1; 9 nucleotides align to TRBD2. After removal of 5 bases from V and 11 bases from J, the junction contained 16 bases not matched to a gene. This CDR3 comprises 16 residues. Germline CDR1 and CDR2: SGHAT and FQNNGV. The CDR3 DNA reads TGTGCCAGCAGCCCCAACCCGTCTAGCGGGGTTGGAAAGCAGTTCTTC. It encodes CASSPNPSSGVGKQFF. The variable domain in full, with the rest retrieved from reference TRBV11-2 and TRBJ2-1, is EAGVAQSPRYKIIEKRQSVAFWCNPISGHATLYWYQQILGQGPKLLIQFQNNGVVDDSQLPKDRFSAERLKGVDSTLKIQPAKLEDSAVYLCASSPNPSSGVGKQFFGPGTRLTVL.

V is TRBV19 and J is TRBJ2-6, with D perhaps TRBD2 (5 bases). Trimming removed 3 bases at V and 1 base at J, with 10 bases between. The CDR3 extends over 16 amino acids. CDR1 and CDR2 (germline): LNHDA, SQIVND (reference sequence). The CDR3 DNA reads TGTGCCAGTAGTATCGGAGGAAGATCTGGGGCCAACGTCCTGACTTTC. It codes for CASSIGGRSGANVLTF.